A single TCR beta chain is shown here with its context. Which antigen it targets is not known. One base away there is no much larger clone; base qualities are not given. This specimen comes from a study of long-term antiretroviral therapy in people with HIV (dated by TCRdb to 2022 to 2024). For context, the study as a whole: The earliest samples were collected roughly a decade before the 2015 WHO recommendation for immediate ART, at a time when ART was usually postponed until CD4 counts fell. About 35% of the 30 participants with HIV were female. Whether ART initiation and durable HIV suppression were associated with changes in peripheral blood TRB repertoire composition and diversity was tested in a retrospective serial study. No cross-contamination during QIAcube processing turned up in test extractions that ran a monoclonal T-cell line alongside around 32 polyclonal samples. A total of 150 to 200 cryopreserved PBMC samples came from around 30 adults with confirmed HIV infection and were collected serially over a mean of roughly six years (range 1-12). Study-wide conclusions, independent of this receptor: The samples were dated from about 2003 to 2018, and the ART regimens that were used may be less effective than current ART regimens. Inferences about post-ART repertoire changes are limited because no data were available on ART adherence, viral resistance or therapy changes. CDR3 length ranges in HIV repertoires were narrower than in controls, and network structure suggested an antigen-experienced repertoire with only a slight naive shift after ART. Unsorted PBMC were profiled instead of sorted CD4+ and CD8+ T cells because pre-ART samples had limited cell numbers. Since PBMC availability was limited, sequencing covered only the TCR beta chain, with no alpha chain pairing. At every time point, the repertoire was dominated by expanded TRB clones first identified before ART initiation, although this dominance fluctuated and, in many PLHIV, declined after ART. Starting ART was linked to a significant rise in TRB diversity, yet even after long-term ART the diversity remained significantly lower than in transplant donor controls.

To be included, a participant needed at least one PBMC sample from before ART initiation plus at least two post-ART samples. All participants with HIV were treated in the United States of America. Before DNA extraction, cryopreserved samples of roughly 1-10 million PBMC were thawed and washed. At the time of the earliest PBMC sample, participants with HIV were aged between about 20 and 54 years. PBMC samples from each participant spanned 1-4 timepoints before ART initiation and 2-8 timepoints after ART initiation, with a median of 7 samples. For every participant, serial HIV viral load, CD4+ T-cell count, ART history and demographic data were obtained. Using a Qiagen kit on a QIAcube, genomic DNA was extracted from unsorted PBMC, with samples processed in batches of 12. Sequencing of the TRB variable region was done with the immunoSEQ hsTCRB v3.0 assay at survey level resolution. A depth of 40,000-50,000 T-cell genomes per sample was targeted for TRB sequencing. Pooled TRB libraries were sequenced on an Illumina MiSeq with a v3 150-cycle kit. On the study's bioinformatics: Repertoire analysis was performed in R inside a reproducible Nextflow workflow that covered QC, data transformation and analysis. LymphoSeq2, an R package for AIRR-Seq data exploration, was used to implement custom analyses. Several samples that yielded fewer than 5000 total TRB sequences were excluded, so that approximately 170 HIV repertoires were analyzed. Among the approximately 190 retained HIV repertoires, about 59 were collected before ART initiation and 120 to 140 were collected after ART initiation. Each repertoire was downsampled to 5000 TRB nucleotide sequences, and summary statistics were averaged across 100 downsampling iterations. Only TRB sequences with CDR3 regions of at least seven amino acids were retained for analysis. Diversity was assessed using a clonality score derived from Shannon entropy and using the Gini coefficient. In the repertoire networks, any two of the top 5000 CDR3 amino acid sequences were linked whenever the two sequences differed by an edit distance of one. Antigen specificity groups and MHC restriction were predicted for TRB CDR3 amino acid sequences with GLIPH2. To flag known associations with CMV, EBV, HIV or tissue antigens, CDR3 amino acid sequences were compared against VDJdb and McPAS-TCR. Pre-ART, post-ART and control groups were compared with Wilcoxon signed-rank tests and Holm-Bonferroni correction. TCRdb holds this immuneACCESS table with in-frame rearrangements only. Some clones are missing; in checked studies, unresolved V genes explain under half, and the rest has no known cause. The D gene and trimming were derived from the DNA, and the V and J assignments and clone size from that table. Across this sample there are about 22,000 clones, with about nine tenths seen only once. The ten biggest clones cover roughly 7% of the sample.

The CDR3 holds 16 amino acids from the cysteine to the phenylalanine. Just the 48-base CDR3 DNA is kept, in frame starting at base 1. Reading the germline V gene gives CDR1 SGHTS and CDR2 YDEGEE. V ends up 0 bases short and J 5 bases short, with an unmatched junction base count of 8. The specimen was unsorted PBMCs, collected 1.8 years before starting antiretroviral therapy. The V gene is TRBV5-8 and the J gene is TRBJ2-1; 7 of the junction bases match TRBD1. This clonotype originated in a woman aged 25 to 39 with HIV. The DNA sequence is as follows: TGTGCCAGCAGCTTGGTTCTGCGACAGGGTCACAATGAGCAGTTCTTC. Its protein product is CASSLVLRQGHNEQFF.